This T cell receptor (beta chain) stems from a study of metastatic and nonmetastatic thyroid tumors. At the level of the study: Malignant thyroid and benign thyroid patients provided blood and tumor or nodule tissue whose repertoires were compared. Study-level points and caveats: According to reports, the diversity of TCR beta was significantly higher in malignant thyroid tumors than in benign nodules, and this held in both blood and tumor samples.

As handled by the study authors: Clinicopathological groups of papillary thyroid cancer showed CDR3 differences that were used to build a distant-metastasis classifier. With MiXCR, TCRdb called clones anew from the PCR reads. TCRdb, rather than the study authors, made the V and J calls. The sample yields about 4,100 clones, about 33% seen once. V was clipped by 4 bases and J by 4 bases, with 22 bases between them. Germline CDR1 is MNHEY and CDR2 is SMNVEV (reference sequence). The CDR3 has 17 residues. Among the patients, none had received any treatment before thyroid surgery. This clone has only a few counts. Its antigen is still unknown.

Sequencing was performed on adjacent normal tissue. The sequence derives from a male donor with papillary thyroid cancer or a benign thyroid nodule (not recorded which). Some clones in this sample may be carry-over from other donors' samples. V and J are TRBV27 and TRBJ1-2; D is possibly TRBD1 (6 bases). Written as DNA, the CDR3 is TGTGCCAGCAGTTCGGGACCGGGGGGCACGATTCTCTATGGCTACACCTTC. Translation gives CASSSGPGGTILYGYTF.